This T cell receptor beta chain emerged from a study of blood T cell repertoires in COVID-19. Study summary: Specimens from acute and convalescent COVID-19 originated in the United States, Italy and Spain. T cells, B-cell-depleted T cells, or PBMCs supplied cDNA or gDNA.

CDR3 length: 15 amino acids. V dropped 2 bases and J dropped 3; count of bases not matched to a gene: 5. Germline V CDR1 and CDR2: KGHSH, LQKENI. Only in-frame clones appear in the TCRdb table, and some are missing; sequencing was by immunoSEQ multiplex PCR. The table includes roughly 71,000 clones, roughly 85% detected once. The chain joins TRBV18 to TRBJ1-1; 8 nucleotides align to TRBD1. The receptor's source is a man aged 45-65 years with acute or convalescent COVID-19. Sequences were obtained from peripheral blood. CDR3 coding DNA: TGTGCCAGCTCACCAAGTTCAGGGGGCCACACTGAAGCTTTCTTT. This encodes CASSPSSGGHTEAFF.